This T cell receptor beta chain is from a study of T cells in tuberculosis. Data came from immunoSEQ multiplex PCR; TCRdb stores just in-frame clones and leaves some out. The sample lists 25,000 to 35,000 clones; nearly 97% were seen once. CDR3 length: 15 amino acids. Trimming took 5 bases from V and 5 from J; bases not matched to a gene: 9. Germline V gives CDR1 MNHEY, CDR2 SMNVEV (reference sequence). The specimen sequenced was PBMCs. This TCR was sampled from a donor aged 10 to 29 with latent tuberculosis or without tuberculosis infection. The genes are TRBV27 and TRBJ2-5; 9 bases are a match to TRBD1. CDR3 bases: TGTGCCAGCAGTGCTAACAGGGGGCTCGGGGAGACCCAGTACTTC. It is translated as CASSANRGLGETQYF.